The 3 T cell receptor beta chains in this list originate from one sample, sequenced in a study of cytomegalovirus exposure and HLA in healthy donors. The PCR employed 60 Vbeta primers together with 13 Jbeta primers. The protocol was immunoSEQ multiplex PCR, while the TCRdb copy is restricted to in-frame clones and leaves out a portion. Among roughly 190,000 clones listed, 80% were seen once. Sequences were obtained from PBMCs. These receptors were taken from a woman in her 40s in good health and CMV-seronegative.

The chain has TRBV7-2 and TRBJ2-3; 8 bases agree with TRBD1. In germline, CDR1 is SGHTA, CDR2 FQGNSA. The V and J ends lost 5 bases and 1 base, in that order; junction bases with no gene match: 5. The length of the CDR3 is 15 residues. CDR3 bases: TGTGCCAGCAGCCCGGACAGGGATCGCACAGATACGCAGTATTTT. Its translation: CASSPDRDRTDTQYF.

The chain carries TRBV5-6 and TRBJ1-2; 8 nucleotides align to TRBD1. V shed 4 bases and J 0 bases; nucleotides not matched to a gene: 5. There are 15 residues in the CDR3. Germline V gene sequence: CDR1 SGHDT, CDR2 YYEEEE. Here the CDR3 reads CASSPQGAPNYGYTF. In DNA form, the CDR3 reads TGTGCCAGCAGCCCGCAGGGGGCGCCTAACTATGGCTACACCTTC.

This clone showed up just a few times. The J gene is TRBJ2-7, the V gene TRBV28; TRBD1 is a possible D gene (6 bases). V was trimmed by 5 bases and J by 7 bases, leaving 15 bases between them. CDR3 size: 13 residues. CDR1 MDHEN and CDR2 SYDVKM come from the germline V gene. The CDR3 sequence is CASSPTYRVEQYV. CDR3 DNA sequence: TGTGCCAGCAGTCCCACCTACAGGGTTGAGCAGTACGTC.